The rows below give T cell receptor beta chains drawn from one sample of a study of OX40 agonist ivuxolimab in advanced cancers. Some clones are missing from TCRdb's copy, which holds only in-frame ones; the method was immunoSEQ multiplex PCR. The sample has about 79,000 clones; roughly 86% are singletons. Sequencing used CD4+ or CD8+ T cells sorted from blood, obtained in a trial of the OX40 agonist ivuxolimab. These receptors were collected from an adult with an advanced solid tumor such as melanoma, head and neck, liver or kidney cancer. Each CDR3 is given without its conserved first and last residue. Each record gives: D gene, V gene, CDR3 protein. The D gene is left open where the match is weak.

.	TRBV4-2	ASSQGVYVTYQETQY
.	TRBV29-1	SVDGSTEAF
.	TRBV7-9	ASSPQGEGRNEQF
.	TRBV18	ASSPGRDQPQH
.	TRBV5-1	ASSFTGSSYEQY
TRBD1	TRBV19	ASSSSGTGGSPGYT
.	TRBV19	ATTGWQGGGTEAF
TRBD2	TRBV7-9	ASSLAGLAGAQTQY
TRBD2	TRBV10-3	AISGSSATSAYNEQF
.	TRBV5-1	ASSLDREGYGYT
TRBD1	TRBV7-9	ASSPGQGTNEKLF
.	TRBV7-2	ASRQNRGAEAF
.	TRBV4-3	ASSPQGTDTQY
TRBD2	TRBV7-6	ASSLVLKTSGINEQF
TRBD2	TRBV6-1	ASSGLAGGKNIQY
.	TRBV19	ASSIPGRAYEQY
TRBD2	TRBV7-2	ASSLTSGIAGEQY
.	TRBV2	ASSEALLTGEWDQPQH
TRBD2	TRBV9	ASSKSLAGYNEQF
TRBD1	TRBV7-6	ASSLAPGQGIMNTEAF
TRBD2	TRBV5-4	ASSLGGTSSSYEQY
.	TRBV5-5	ASRKQGPYEQY
TRBD1	TRBV6-5	ASRRGQGTTYEQY